The present T cell receptor beta chain was sequenced within a study of beta chain features in type 1 diabetes. The CDR3 is 18 amino acids. The investigators reverse transcribed all of the isolated RNA, so they sequenced expressed TCRB transcripts. Clones were read by immunoSEQ multiplex PCR, and TCRdb kept only the in-frame ones, dropping some. The data hold about 330,000 clones, with 8% to 13% observed a single time. This clone was detected only a few times. The origin of this receptor is a woman aged 30 to 39 in good health. The material sequenced was naive CD4+ T cells from blood. The chain couples TRBV21-1 to TRBJ2-5; the table names TRBD1, a call not compared with the DNA. TRBV21-1 constitutes a pseudogene. CDR3 region: CASSKGRIIQGARGTQYF. For the CDR3, the DNA is TGTGCCAGCAGCAAAGGACGGATTATACAGGGGGCGCGGGGGACCCAGTACTTC.